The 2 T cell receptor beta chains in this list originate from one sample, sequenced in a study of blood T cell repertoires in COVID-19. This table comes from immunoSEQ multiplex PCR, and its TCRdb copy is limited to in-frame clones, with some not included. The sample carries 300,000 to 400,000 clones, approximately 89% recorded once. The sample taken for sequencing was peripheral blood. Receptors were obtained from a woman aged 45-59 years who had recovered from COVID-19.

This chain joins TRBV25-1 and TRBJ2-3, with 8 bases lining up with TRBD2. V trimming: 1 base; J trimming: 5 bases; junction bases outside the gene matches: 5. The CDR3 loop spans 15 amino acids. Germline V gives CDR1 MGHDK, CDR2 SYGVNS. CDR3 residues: CASSEFRGGEDTQYF. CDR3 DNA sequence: TGTGCCAGCAGTGAATTCCGGGGGGGCGAAGATACGCAGTATTTT.

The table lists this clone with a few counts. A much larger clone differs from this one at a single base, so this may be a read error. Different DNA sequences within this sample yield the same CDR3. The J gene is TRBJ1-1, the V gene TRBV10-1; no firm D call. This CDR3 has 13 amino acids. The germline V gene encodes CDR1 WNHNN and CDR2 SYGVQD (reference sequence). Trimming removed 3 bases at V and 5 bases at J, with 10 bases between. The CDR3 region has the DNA TGCGCCAGCAGTGAAGGGCCGGGGACTGAAGCTTTCTTT. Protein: CASSEGPGTEAFF.